This entry describes one T cell receptor beta chain. In the original analysis: Researchers report that nucleated cell counts were estimated from reference gene primer amplification. Clones were sequenced by immunoSEQ multiplex PCR, and TCRdb holds only the in-frame ones, with some missing. Clonal size and the V and J genes are those of that table, whereas D and trimming came from the DNA. The data hold more than 450,000 clones, with roughly 90% observed a single time. Germline V gene lookup returns CDR1 LGHDT and CDR2 YNNKEL (reference sequence). V gave up 1 base and J gave up 5 bases; unmatched junction bases: 8. CDR3 size: 18 residues. This entry is derived from a study of blood T cell repertoires in COVID-19. Adults between about 18 and 89 years of age took part from about two dozen US areas. Each participant's cohort was designated according to participant-reported clinical history.

The chain employs TRBV3-1 (or the pseudogene TRBV3-2) and TRBJ2-3, with TRBD2 identical over 14 bases. The sequenced material came from PBMCs or T cells enriched from blood (not recorded which). This receptor was obtained from a woman aged 18-30 years who had recovered from COVID-19. The DNA of the CDR3 is TGTGCCAGCAGCCAAGGACTAGCGGGGGGGTCGGATGGAGATACGCAGTATTTT. Its translation is CASSQGLAGGSDGDTQYF.